Sequencing of this T cell receptor beta chain was carried out in a study of T cell clusters in autoimmune cytopenias. CDR1 is ENHRY, CDR2 SYGVKD, per germline. CDR3 length: 15 amino acids. TRB rearrangements were amplified by touch-down multiplex PCR with mixed TRB-A/B primers. TCRdb reprocessed the multiplex PCR reads and stores each CDR3 protein as one record, lacking DNA. This sample contains fewer than 15,000 distinct CDR3 sequences. TRB was amplified from around 0.25 ug of peripheral blood genomic DNA per sample. Specimen: peripheral blood. The chain employs TRBV10-3 and TRBJ2-1. The receptor comes from a human donor with an autoimmune cytopenia or autoimmune hepatitis (not recorded which). The CDR3 sequence: CAIRRGGATDNEQFF.